The 16 T cell receptor beta chains given below trace back to one sample, sequenced in a study of cytotoxic CD8 clonotypes in ibrutinib-treated CLL. Generated by immunoSEQ multiplex PCR, the TCRdb table keeps only in-frame clones and is missing some. Among a few hundred thousand clones, less than 75% were seen once, and the ten largest hold over 15%. Sequenced here: PBMCs, sampled after 24 months of ibrutinib treatment. The receptors were gathered from a human donor with chronic lymphocytic leukemia.

This clone was observed a few times. The J gene is TRBJ1-5, the V gene TRBV6-5; TRBD1 might be the D (5 bases). V was shortened by 0 bases and J by 2 bases, with 8 bases between the two germline ends. Germline V gene lookup returns CDR1 MNHEY and CDR2 SVGAGI. The CDR3 is 15 amino acids. The CDR3 nucleotides read TGTGCCAGCAGTTACTCAGGGACGGGCAATCAGCCCCAGCATTTT. This sequence encodes CASSYSGTGNQPQHF.

There are a few counts of this clone. The chain employs TRBV5-1 and TRBJ2-1; D remains ambiguous. This CDR3 contains 14 residues. Trimming took off 0 bases at V and 2 bases at J, with 6 bases between the two ends. Per the germline V gene, CDR1 is SGHRS and CDR2 is YFSETQ. This chain's CDR3 is CASSLDWAYNEQFF. CDR3 DNA: TGCGCCAGCAGCTTGGACTGGGCCTACAATGAGCAGTTCTTC. The complete variable domain, with remaining parts taken from reference TRBV5-1 and TRBJ2-1, reads KAGVTQTPRYLIKTRGQQVTLSCSPISGHRSVSWYQQTPGQGLQFLFEYFSETQRNKGNFPGRFSGRQFSNSRSEMNVSTLELGDSALYLCASSLDWAYNEQFFGPGTRLTVL.

This sequence joins TRBV5-1 and TRBJ2-7; 10 bases map to TRBD1. With V trimmed by 3 bases and J by 2 bases, 11 bases remained unmatched. The length of the CDR3 is 17 residues. Germline V CDR1 and CDR2: SGHRS, YFSETQ. The CDR3 loop is CASSSSGTGAGAYEQYF. The CDR3 region has the DNA TGCGCCAGCAGCTCCTCCGGGACAGGGGCCGGTGCCTACGAGCAGTACTTC.

J is TRBJ2-1 and V is TRBV27, with 12 bases fitting TRBD2. The CDR3 totals 21 residues. Germline V gene lookup returns CDR1 MNHEY and CDR2 SMNVEV (reference sequence). J gave up 10 bases and V 3 bases, and 25 bases lay outside the gene matches. The CDR3: CASSFPLYRTSGMSKLGEQFF. The CDR3 bases are TGTGCCAGCAGTTTTCCACTCTATCGGACTAGCGGGATGAGTAAATTAGGGGAGCAGTTCTTC.

The V call is TRBV27, the J call TRBJ2-5; D not resolved. Trimming removed 7 bases from V and 5 bases from J, with 14 bases in between. CDR1 and CDR2 (germline): MNHEY, SMNVEV (reference sequence). The CDR3 consists of 13 residues. CDR3 region: CASTAGAGETQYF. The CDR3 DNA reads as TGTGCCAGCACTGCCGGCGCCGGGGAGACCCAGTACTTC.

The rearrangement joins TRBV27 to TRBJ2-7; the match to TRBD2 covers 7 bases. This CDR3 region has 15 residues. V lost 6 bases to trimming and J lost 0 bases; unmatched junction nucleotides: 8. Germline V gene sequence: CDR1 MNHEY, CDR2 SMNVEV (reference sequence). Here the CDR3 reads CASSFGGSSSYEQYF. Here the CDR3 DNA reads TGTGCCAGCAGCTTCGGGGGGTCGAGCTCCTACGAGCAGTACTTC.

This clone was observed a few times. This chain joins TRBV6-6 and TRBJ1-2, with D possibly being TRBD1 (5 bases). The CDR3 loop spans 13 amino acids. Per the germline V gene, CDR1 is MNHNY and CDR2 is SVGAGI (reference sequence). Trimming shortened V by 5 bases and J by 8 bases, and 15 bases separated the two germline ends. CDR3 region: CASSNTGPGGYTF. The CDR3 bases are TGTGCCAGCAGTAACACAGGTCCCGGCGGCTACACCTTC.

This clone was found a few times. J is TRBJ1-1 and V is TRBV28; 7 positions agree with TRBD1. This CDR3 has 11 residues. Trimming removed 4 bases from V and 8 bases from J; junction bases left unmatched: 1. Germline V CDR1 and CDR2: MDHEN, SYDVKM. This CDR3 reads CASSSDREAFF. The CDR3 DNA reads TGTGCCAGCAGTTCGGACAGGGAAGCTTTCTTT.

The V gene is TRBV20-1, the J gene TRBJ1-5; 8 bases line up with TRBD1. Germline assignment: CDR1 DFQATT and CDR2 SNEGSKA (reference sequence). The V and J ends lost 5 bases and 15 bases, in that order; junction bases with no gene match: 9. The length of the CDR3 is 11 residues. CDR3 residues: CSAWTGFGGHF. The CDR3 DNA sequence: TGCAGTGCTTGGACAGGGTTTGGGGGGCATTTT.

J is TRBJ2-7 and V is TRBV18; D call uncertain. Germline V lookup: CDR1 KGHSH, CDR2 LQKENI. The CDR3 has 13 amino acids. Between the trimmed V and J ends, which lost 3 bases and 5 bases, there was a span of 11 bases. The chain's CDR3 is CASSPPYWNEQYF. CDR3 DNA sequence: TGTGCCAGCTCACCCCCCTATTGGAACGAGCAGTACTTC.

The chain has TRBV7-2 and TRBJ1-4; D is ambiguous. V was trimmed by 3 bases and J by 2 bases, leaving 7 bases between them. The CDR3 sequence is 14 residues long. Germline V gene lookup returns CDR1 SGHTA and CDR2 FQGNSA. The CDR3 nucleotides read TGTGCCAGCAGCTTCGATAGGACTAATGAAAAACTGTTTTTT. It codes for CASSFDRTNEKLFF.

This rearrangement joins TRBV2 to TRBJ1-1; 7 bases match TRBD1. V lost 6 bases and J lost 4; bases outside the gene matches: 8. In germline, CDR1 is SNHLY, CDR2 FYNNEI. The CDR3 extends over 14 amino acids. The CDR3 region is CASSLTGPSTEAFF. CDR3 nucleotides: TGTGCCAGCAGCTTGACAGGGCCGAGCACTGAAGCTTTCTTT.

V gene TRBV5-8 combines with J gene TRBJ2-1; no firm D call. The CDR3 length is 13 residues. CDR1 and CDR2 (germline): SGHTS, YDEGEE. V was shortened by 2 bases and J by 5 bases, with 8 bases between the two germline ends. CDR3 sequence: CASSLGVNNEQFF. CDR3 bases: TGTGCCAGCAGCTTAGGAGTAAACAATGAGCAGTTCTTC.

The chain has TRBV28 and TRBJ2-1; 10 nucleotides match TRBD2. CDR3 size: 16 residues. V gave up 4 bases and J gave up 4 bases; unmatched junction bases: 7. CDR1 is MDHEN and CDR2 is SYDVKM in the germline V gene. CDR3 DNA: TGTGCCAGCAGTTACAGCGGGAGGGCCGATTACAATGAGCAGTTCTTC. Protein product: CASSYSGRADYNEQFF.

In regard to this clone: Other DNA sequences from this sample encode an identical CDR3 as well. V gene TRBV7-9 combines with J gene TRBJ2-3; D is uncertain. CDR1 and CDR2 (germline): SEHNR, FQNEAQ (reference sequence). This CDR3 region has 12 residues. V lost 3 bases and J lost 2, with 3 bases in between. The CDR3: CASSLSTDTQYF. The CDR3 nucleotides are TGTGCCAGCAGCTTGTCCACAGATACGCAGTATTTT.

The V gene is TRBV9, the J gene TRBJ2-5, with TRBD1 matching over 7 bases. V shed 4 bases, J shed 2 bases, and the junction held 5 bases outside the gene matches. Germline CDR1 and CDR2: SGDLS and YYNGEE. The length of the CDR3 is 14 residues. The CDR3 here is CASSPSGQQETQYF. The CDR3 DNA is TGTGCCAGCAGCCCATCGGGACAGCAAGAGACCCAGTACTTC. The variable domain in full, with the rest retrieved from reference TRBV9 and TRBJ2-5, is DSGVTQTPKHLITATGQRVTLRCSPRSGDLSVYWYQQSLDQGLQFLIQYYNGEERAKGNILERFSAQQFPDLHSELNLSSLELGDSALYFCASSPSGQQETQYFGPGTRLLVL.